One sample yielded the 18 T cell receptor beta chains listed below, sequenced in a study of blood T cell repertoires in COVID-19. Measured with immunoSEQ multiplex PCR; TCRdb has only the in-frame clones, and not every one. Of about 200,000 clones listed, more than 75% were seen once; the top ten hold about 6.2%. The sample taken for sequencing was peripheral blood. These receptors all stem from a man in his sixties who had recovered from COVID-19.

The chain combines TRBV19 with TRBJ1-5; D is possibly TRBD1 (5 bases). The ends were cut back, 5 bases at V and 0 bases at J, with 17 bases in the middle. The CDR3 is 17 residues long. CDR1 is LNHDA, CDR2 SQIVND, per germline (reference sequence). The CDR3 DNA sequence: TGTGCCAGTAGTCTCATTTCGGCAGGGATTAGCAATCAGCCCCAGCATTTT. This gives the protein CASSLISAGISNQPQHF. Using reference TRBV19 and TRBJ1-5 for the parts outside the CDR3, the full variable domain is DGGITQSPKYLFRKEGQNVTLSCEQNLNHDAMYWYRQDPGQGLRLIYYSQIVNDFQKGDIAEGYSVSREKKESFPLTVTSAQKNPTAFYLCASSLISAGISNQPQHFGDGTRLSIL.

The chain is built from TRBV9 and TRBJ2-3; 7 positions agree with TRBD2. CDR1 and CDR2 from the germline V gene are SGDLS and YYNGEE. The V segment lost 0 bases and the J segment 6 bases; nucleotides outside the gene matches: 10. The CDR3 loop spans 16 amino acids. DNA for the CDR3: TGTGCCAGCAGCGTAGGTTCGGCCTGGGGAGGGGATACGCAGTATTTT. This encodes CASSVGSAWGGDTQYF.

This chain connects TRBV27 to TRBJ2-2; 9 bases map to TRBD2. The CDR3 is 17 amino acids. The germline V gene has CDR1 MNHEY and CDR2 SMNVEV (reference sequence). Unmatched junction bases numbered 12, after V lost 6 bases and J lost 4 bases. The CDR3 nucleotides read TGTGCCAGCAGACTAGGGAGCGGGAGGAGCCGCACCGGGGAGCTGTTTTTT. Translating it yields CASRLGSGRSRTGELFF.

This rearrangement joins TRBV5-4 to TRBJ2-7; TRBD2 matches 10 bases. The V gene's germline CDR1 is SGHNT and CDR2 YYREEE (reference sequence). V shed 5 bases, J shed 3 bases, and the junction held 8 bases outside the gene matches. This CDR3 is 15 amino acids long. This chain's CDR3 is CASRGGTSANYEQYF. Written as DNA, the CDR3 is TGTGCCAGCAGGGGAGGGACTAGCGCGAACTACGAGCAGTACTTC.

The chain carries TRBV9 and TRBJ2-5, with D maybe TRBD1 (5 bases). V gave up 0 bases and J gave up 4 bases, with 19 bases separating them. The CDR3 loop spans 17 amino acids. Germline values: CDR1 SGDLS, CDR2 YYNGEE. CDR3 amino acids: CASSVAGAGNKGETQYF. CDR3 nucleotides: TGTGCCAGCAGCGTAGCTGGGGCAGGGAATAAGGGAGAGACCCAGTACTTC.

The V and J genes are TRBV18 and TRBJ1-2; 7 nucleotides align to TRBD1. Germline lookup yields CDR1 KGHSH and CDR2 LQKENI. V lost 5 bases and J lost 4; bases outside the gene matches: 4. The CDR3 has 13 residues. The CDR3 loop is CASSGDSSYGYTF. The CDR3 DNA sequence: TGTGCCAGCTCAGGGGACAGCTCCTATGGCTACACCTTC.

V and J are TRBV18 and TRBJ2-2; 8 nucleotides line up with TRBD1. Germline loops: CDR1 KGHSH, CDR2 LQKENI. Trimming at V came to 3 bases and at J to 4 bases, leaving 4 bases not matched to a gene. The CDR3 extends over 15 amino acids. CDR3 DNA sequence: TGTGCCAGCTCACCTCGGACAGGGCCCACCGGGGAGCTGTTTTTT. It yields the protein CASSPRTGPTGELFF. Combining the CDR3 with reference TRBV18 and TRBJ2-2 gives the whole variable domain NAGVMQNPRHLVRRRGQEARLRCSPMKGHSHVYWYRQLPEEGLKFMVYLQKENIIDESGMPKERFSAEFPKEGPSILRIQQVVRGDSAAYFCASSPRTGPTGELFFGEGSRLTVL.

The chain has TRBV7-8 and TRBJ2-7; TRBD1 aligns across 7 bases. This CDR3 has 14 amino acids. V lost 0 bases, J lost 2 bases, and 1 base stayed unmatched. Germline V CDR1 and CDR2: SGHVS, FQNEAQ. The CDR3 coding sequence is TGTGCCAGCAGCTTAGCGACAGGGACCTACGAGCAGTACTTC. Translation: CASSLATGTYEQYF.

The gene calls are TRBV2 and TRBJ2-7; 10 bases line up with TRBD1. The germline V gene has CDR1 SNHLY and CDR2 FYNNEI. V shed 6 bases, J shed 6 bases, and the junction held 11 bases outside the gene matches. The CDR3 covers 15 residues. The chain's CDR3 is CASRTRTGGNREQYF. CDR3 coding DNA: TGTGCCAGCAGGACCCGGACAGGGGGGAATCGCGAGCAGTACTTC. The variable domain in full, with the rest retrieved from reference TRBV2 and TRBJ2-7, is EPEVTQTPSHQVTQMGQEVILRCVPISNHLYFYWYRQILGQKVEFLVSFYNNEISEKSEIFDDQFSVERPDGSNFTLKIRSTKLEDSAMYFCASRTRTGGNREQYFGPGTRLTVT.

The CDR3 nucleotides read TGTGCCAGCACCCCAGATCTCGGACAGGGGAAGTACTATGGCTACACCTTC. It yields the protein CASTPDLGQGKYYGYTF. V and J are TRBV2 and TRBJ1-2; 9 bases agree with TRBD1. The length of the CDR3 is 17 residues. CDR1 and CDR2 from the germline V gene are SNHLY and FYNNEI. V was pared by 7 bases and J by 3 bases, with 15 bases of the junction left unmatched.

This chain connects TRBV2 to TRBJ1-5; a weak D match, TRBD1 (5 bases). Between the trimmed V and J ends, which lost 1 base and 0 bases, there was a span of 7 bases. This CDR3 spans 15 amino acids. Germline CDR1 is SNHLY and CDR2 is FYNNEI. The CDR3 is CASSEGQLSNQPQHF. The DNA for the CDR3 is TGTGCCAGCAGTGAAGGACAGCTTAGCAATCAGCCCCAGCATTTT. Full variable domain (missing parts from reference TRBV2 and TRBJ1-5): EPEVTQTPSHQVTQMGQEVILRCVPISNHLYFYWYRQILGQKVEFLVSFYNNEISEKSEIFDDQFSVERPDGSNFTLKIRSTKLEDSAMYFCASSEGQLSNQPQHFGDGTRLSIL.

V is TRBV7-2 and J is TRBJ2-7; D may be TRBD1 (5 bases). The V gene lost 5 bases and the J gene lost 4 bases, with 9 bases spanning the gap. The CDR3 sequence is 12 residues long. Germline lookup yields CDR1 SGHTA and CDR2 FQGNSA. The CDR3 DNA sequence: TGTGCCAGCAGCCCAGGGCCGTACGAGCAGTACTTC. Its translation is CASSPGPYEQYF.

The rearrangement links TRBV11-3 to TRBJ2-7; maybe TRBD1 (5 bases). Germline V lookup: CDR1 SGHNT, CDR2 YENEEA. This CDR3 spans 14 amino acids. V was trimmed by 2 bases and J by 2 bases, leaving 10 bases between them. CDR3 sequence: CASSLRDSPYEQYF. The CDR3 coding sequence is TGTGCCAGCAGCTTACGTGACAGCCCCTACGAGCAGTACTTC.

V gene TRBV19 combines with J gene TRBJ2-1, with TRBD2 matching over 9 bases. V shed 3 bases and J 6 bases; nucleotides not matched to a gene: 6. The CDR3 length is 15 residues. Per germline, CDR1 LNHDA and CDR2 SQIVND (reference sequence). The CDR3 is CASSIGGGALNEQFF. The CDR3 DNA is TGTGCCAGTAGTATTGGCGGGGGGGCCCTCAATGAGCAGTTCTTC.

The chain links TRBV28 to TRBJ1-4; TRBD1 matches 8 bases. CDR3 length: 14 residues. The J segment lost 14 bases and the V segment lost 5 bases, leaving 13 bases of the junction unmatched. CDR1 and CDR2 from the germline V gene are MDHEN and SYDVKM. The CDR3 DNA follows: TGTGCCAGCAGTCCACACCAGACAGGGGTTTTGCTGTTTTTT. Its translation: CASSPHQTGVLLFF.

V is TRBV18 and J is TRBJ2-1; tentatively, D is TRBD2 (5 bases). This CDR3 has 16 residues. From germline, CDR1 is KGHSH and CDR2 LQKENI. Trimming took 4 bases from V and 2 from J, leaving 15 bases between them. CDR3 DNA sequence: TGTGCCAGCTCACTGCATCCTGGACTCGCCTACAATGAGCAGTTCTTC. Translation: CASSLHPGLAYNEQFF.

The chain recombines TRBV18 with TRBJ1-2; 8 positions agree with TRBD1. In germline, CDR1 is KGHSH, CDR2 LQKENI. This CDR3 spans 14 amino acids. The junction had 6 bases not matched to a gene; V was cut back by 5 bases and J by 4 bases. The CDR3 bases are TGTGCCAGCTCAGAGCAGGGGGCGGCCTATGGCTACACCTTC. Encoded protein: CASSEQGAAYGYTF.

The V call is TRBV5-1, the J call TRBJ1-1; 7 nucleotides align to TRBD1. J lost 1 base, V lost 0 bases, and 3 bases had no gene match. CDR1 is SGHRS, CDR2 YFSETQ, per germline. The CDR3 covers 15 residues. CDR3 amino acids: CASSLGGQPNTEAFF. DNA of the CDR3: TGCGCCAGCAGCTTGGGGGGACAGCCGAACACTGAAGCTTTCTTT.